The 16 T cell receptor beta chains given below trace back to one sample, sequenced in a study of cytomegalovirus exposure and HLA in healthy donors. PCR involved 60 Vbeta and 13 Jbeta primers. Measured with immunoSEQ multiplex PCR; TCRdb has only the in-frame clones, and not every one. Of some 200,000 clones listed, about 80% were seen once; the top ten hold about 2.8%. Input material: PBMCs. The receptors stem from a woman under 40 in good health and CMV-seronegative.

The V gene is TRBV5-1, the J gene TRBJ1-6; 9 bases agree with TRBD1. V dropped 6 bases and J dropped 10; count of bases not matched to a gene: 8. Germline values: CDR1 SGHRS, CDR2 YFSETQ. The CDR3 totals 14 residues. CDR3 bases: TGCGCCAGCAAACAGGGACAGGGTAACTCACCCCTCCACTTT. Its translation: CASKQGQGNSPLHF.

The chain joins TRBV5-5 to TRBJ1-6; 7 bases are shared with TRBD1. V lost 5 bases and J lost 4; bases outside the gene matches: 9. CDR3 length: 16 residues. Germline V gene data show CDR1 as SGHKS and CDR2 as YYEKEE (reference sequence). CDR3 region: CASRLGQRTYNSPLHF. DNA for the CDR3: TGTGCCAGCAGGCTGGGACAGAGGACGTATAATTCACCCCTCCACTTT.

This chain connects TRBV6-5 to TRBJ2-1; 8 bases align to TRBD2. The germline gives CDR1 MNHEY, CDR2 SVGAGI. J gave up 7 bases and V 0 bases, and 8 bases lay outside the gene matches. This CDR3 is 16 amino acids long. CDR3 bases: TGTGCCAGCAGTTACTCTATCAGCGGGAGCGAGAATGAGCAGTTCTTC. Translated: CASSYSISGSENEQFF.

The CDR3 DNA reads as TGTGCAAGTCGCTTTTTCCCCCGGGAAGCCAAAAACATTCAGTACTTC. This sequence encodes CASRFFPREAKNIQYF. The chain employs TRBV12-2 and TRBJ2-4; the table assigns TRBD2, which was not confirmed against the DNA. TRBV12-2 is given as a pseudogene. This CDR3 has 16 residues.

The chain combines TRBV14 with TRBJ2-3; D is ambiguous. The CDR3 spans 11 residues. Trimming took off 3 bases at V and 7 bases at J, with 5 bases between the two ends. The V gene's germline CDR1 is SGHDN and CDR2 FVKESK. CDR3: CASSQQNTQYF. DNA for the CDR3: TGTGCCAGCAGCCAGCAGAATACGCAGTATTTT.

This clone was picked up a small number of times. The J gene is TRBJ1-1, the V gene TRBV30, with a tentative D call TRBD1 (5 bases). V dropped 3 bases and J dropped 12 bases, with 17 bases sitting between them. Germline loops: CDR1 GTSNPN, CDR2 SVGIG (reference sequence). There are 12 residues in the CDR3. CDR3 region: CAWSGWGLKTFF. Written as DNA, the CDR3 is TGTGCCTGGAGCGGTTGGGGACTTAAGACTTTCTTT.

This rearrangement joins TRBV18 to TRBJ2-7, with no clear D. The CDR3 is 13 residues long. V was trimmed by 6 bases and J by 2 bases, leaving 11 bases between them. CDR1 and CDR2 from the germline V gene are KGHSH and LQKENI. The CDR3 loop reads CASSQSVTYEQYF. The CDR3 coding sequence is TGTGCCAGCTCGCAGTCAGTTACCTACGAGCAGTACTTC.

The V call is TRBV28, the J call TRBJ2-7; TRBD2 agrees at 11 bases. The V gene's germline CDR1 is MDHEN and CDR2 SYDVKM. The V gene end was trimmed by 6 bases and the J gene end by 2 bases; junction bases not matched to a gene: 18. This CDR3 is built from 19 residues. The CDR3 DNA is TGTGCCAGCAGACGGGGGGCTAGCGGGGGGACCACATCCACCTACGAGCAGTACTTC. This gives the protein CASRRGASGGTTSTYEQYF.

The CDR3 spells CASSLSERQAFGETQYF. CDR3 nucleotide sequence: TGTGCCAGCAGTTTATCCGAACGACAGGCCTTTGGGGAGACCCAGTACTTC. The chain recombines TRBV27 with TRBJ2-5, with D tentatively TRBD1 (6 bases). Trimming took 0 bases from V and 5 from J, leaving 19 bases between them. The germline gives CDR1 MNHEY, CDR2 SMNVEV (reference sequence). This CDR3 region has 17 residues.

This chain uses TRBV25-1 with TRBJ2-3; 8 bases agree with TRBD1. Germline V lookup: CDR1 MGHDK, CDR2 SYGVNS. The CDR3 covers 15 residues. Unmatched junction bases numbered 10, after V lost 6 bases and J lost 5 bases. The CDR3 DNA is TGTGCCAGCAGCCTTACAGGGGGGCCCCGAGATACGCAGTATTTT. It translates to CASSLTGGPRDTQYF.

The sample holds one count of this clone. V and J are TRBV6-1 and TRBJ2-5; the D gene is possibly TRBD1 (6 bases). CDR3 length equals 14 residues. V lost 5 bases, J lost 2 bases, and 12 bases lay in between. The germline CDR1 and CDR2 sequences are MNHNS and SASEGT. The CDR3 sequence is CASSQSQGQETQYF. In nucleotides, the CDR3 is TGTGCCAGCAGTCAATCCCAGGGGCAAGAGACCCAGTACTTC.

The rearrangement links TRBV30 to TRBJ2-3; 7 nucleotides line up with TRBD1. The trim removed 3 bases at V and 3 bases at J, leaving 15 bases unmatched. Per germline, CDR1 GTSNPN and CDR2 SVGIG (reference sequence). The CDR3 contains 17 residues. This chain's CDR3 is CAWSPKGAFLITDTQYF. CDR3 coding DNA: TGTGCCTGGAGCCCTAAGGGGGCTTTCTTAATAACAGATACGCAGTATTTT.

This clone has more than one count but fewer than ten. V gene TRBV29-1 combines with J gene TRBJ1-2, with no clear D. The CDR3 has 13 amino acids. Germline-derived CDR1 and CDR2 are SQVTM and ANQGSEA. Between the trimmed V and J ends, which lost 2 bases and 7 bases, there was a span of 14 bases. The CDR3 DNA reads TGCAGCGTTGAATCGGTCACGGACTTTGGCTACACCTTC. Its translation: CSVESVTDFGYTF.

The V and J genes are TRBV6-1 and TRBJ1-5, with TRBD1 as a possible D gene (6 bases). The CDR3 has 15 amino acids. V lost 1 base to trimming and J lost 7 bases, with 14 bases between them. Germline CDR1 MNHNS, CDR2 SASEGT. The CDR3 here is CASSEGTVRMQPQHF. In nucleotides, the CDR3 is TGTGCCAGCAGTGAAGGGACAGTACGGATGCAGCCCCAGCATTTT.

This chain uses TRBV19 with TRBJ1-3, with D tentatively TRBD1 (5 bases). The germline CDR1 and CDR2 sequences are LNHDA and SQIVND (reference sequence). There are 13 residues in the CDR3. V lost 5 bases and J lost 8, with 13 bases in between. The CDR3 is CASSPVTGHTIYF. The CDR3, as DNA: TGTGCCAGTAGTCCCGTAACAGGTCACACCATATATTTT.

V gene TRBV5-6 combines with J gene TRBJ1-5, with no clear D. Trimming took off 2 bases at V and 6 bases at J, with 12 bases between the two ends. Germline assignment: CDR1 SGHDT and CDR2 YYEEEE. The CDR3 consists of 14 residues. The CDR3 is CASSLTGSPQPQHF. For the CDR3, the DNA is TGTGCCAGCAGCTTAACGGGTTCGCCTCAGCCCCAGCATTTT.